A selection of T cell receptor beta chains follows, all from one sample in a study of monozygotic twins with cystic fibrosis. Sequencing used immunoSEQ multiplex PCR; TCRdb keeps in-frame clones, though not all of them. Of over 20,000 clones in the sample, 95% to 98% were seen once. The sequenced sample consisted of blood. Receptor source: a girl under 18 with cystic fibrosis. CDR3s include the opening cysteine and the closing phenylalanine or tryptophan. Fields, in order: V gene, J gene, clone size, D gene, CDR3 DNA, CDR3 protein. The D gene is left open where the match is weak. Size is stated for part of the rows, as once, few or many counts, or as a class when the clone is expanded.

>TRBV21-1|TRBJ2-1|.|.
TGTGCCAGCACTAATCTCAGAGGGCGGGACAGGGTATACAATGAGCAGTTCTTC
CASTNLRGRDRVYNEQFF
>TRBV7-2|TRBJ2-7|.|TRBD2
TGTGCCAGCAGCTTCGGCGGGAGCTACGAGCAGTACTTC
CASSFGGSYEQYF
>TRBV18|TRBJ1-4|.|TRBD1
TGTGCCAGCTCTTCCGGACAGGGGAGGGCTAATGAAAAACTGTTTTTT
CASSSGQGRANEKLFF
>TRBV5-6|TRBJ2-1|.|.
TGTGCCAGCAGCTTGGAGTGGGGGGCCGTATACAATGAGCAGTTCTTC
CASSLEWGAVYNEQFF
>TRBV5-1|TRBJ2-3|.|TRBD2
TGCGCCAGCAGCTCAGGGACTAGCGCCGTGGATACGCAGTATTTT
CASSSGTSAVDTQYF
>TRBV28|TRBJ2-7|.|.
TGTGCCAGCAGTTTTCCCGACGGGAGTACCTACGAGCAGTACTTC
CASSFPDGSTYEQYF
>TRBV5-6|TRBJ2-1|once|.
TGTGCCAGCAGCTCCAGGGACATTTACAATGAGCAGTTCTTC
CASSSRDIYNEQFF
>TRBV10-3|TRBJ2-3|.|.
TGTGCCACCACCGGGACCAGCGGGGATACGCAGTATTTT
CATTGTSGDTQYF
>TRBV29-1|TRBJ2-1|.|.
TGCAGCGTTGAACTCGGGATGTACAATGAGCAGTTCTTC
CSVELGMYNEQFF
>TRBV4-3|TRBJ1-2|.|.
TGCGCCAGCAGCCAAGATCTTCGGCAGGGCGCTAACTATGGCTACACCTTC
CASSQDLRQGANYGYTF
>TRBV19|TRBJ2-5|.|TRBD2
TGTGCCAGTAGTATCAAACCAGCGGGAGAGGTTGGGACCCAGTACTTC
CASSIKPAGEVGTQYF
>TRBV18|TRBJ2-1|.|.
TGTGCCAGCTCACCCCTTCTCGGGGCTGAGGGAAATGAGCAGTTCTTC
CASSPLLGAEGNEQFF
>TRBV5-4|TRBJ1-2|.|TRBD1
TGTGCCAGCAGCTGGACAGGGGAGAGCTATGGCTACACCTTC
CASSWTGESYGYTF